This passage covers 7 T cell receptor beta chains from one sample sequenced in a study of molecular identifiers for immune sequencing clone quantification (dated by TCRdb to 2017 to 2018). The library was built by means of PCR. These reads were obtained on an Illumina HiSeq 4000. TCRdb's own reprocessing of the public reads used fastp at Q25 and MiXCR and kept productive beta chains. Here each entry gathers all rows of one CDR3 protein and keeps the most common genes and DNA. The sample records about 640,000 distinct CDR3 sequences, nearly 20% of which are singletons. The leading ten clones occupy around 0.9% of the sample. Material: naive CD8+ T cells from blood, with Jurkat cell RNA spiked in. The sample's cell subset or site label, in plain terms: FACS-sorted CD8+CD4-CCR7+CD45RA+ naive T cells. Receptors originate from a human donor in good health. Some libraries in this study had Jurkat cell RNA spiked in.

J is TRBJ2-7 and V is TRBV27, with a possible D match to TRBD2 (7 bases). The CDR3 sequence is 15 residues long. Germline V gene data show CDR1 as MNHEY and CDR2 as SMNVEV (reference sequence). V shed 7 bases and J shed 6 bases, with 22 bases lying between them. The DNA of the CDR3 is TGTGCCAGCAATCAACGCGGACGGGGGGCGCGCGAGCAGTACTTC. Translating it yields CASNQRGRGAREQYF.

This clonotype occurred many times. The chain uses TRBV13 and TRBJ1-1; 7 bases align to TRBD1. CDR1 is PRHDT, CDR2 FYEKMQ, per germline (reference sequence). There are 14 residues in the CDR3. V was clipped by 4 bases and J by 2 bases; unmatched bases: 4. Here the CDR3 reads CASSSGGVNTEAFF. CDR3 bases: TGTGCCAGCAGCTCAGGGGGGGTCAACACTGAAGCTTTCTTT. Using reference TRBV13 and TRBJ1-1 for the parts outside the CDR3, the full variable domain is AAGVIQSPRHLIKEKRETATLKCYPIPRHDTVYWYQQGPGQDPQFLISFYEKMQSDKGSIPDRFSAQQFSDYHSELNMSSLELGDSALYFCASSSGGVNTEAFFGQGTRLTVV.

This clonotype was detected ten times or more. V and J are TRBV7-9 and TRBJ2-3; D gene unclear. CDR1 is SEHNR, CDR2 FQNEAQ, per germline (reference sequence). Between the trimmed V and J ends, which lost 3 bases and 4 bases, there was a span of 8 bases. CDR3 size: 13 residues. The CDR3 spells CASSFPSPDTQYF. DNA for the CDR3: TGTGCCAGCAGCTTTCCCAGCCCAGATACGCAGTATTTT.

The chain uses TRBV2 and TRBJ1-6, with TRBD1 matching 7 bases. Germline CDR1 reads SNHLY; CDR2 reads FYNNEI. Trimming took 6 bases from V and 7 from J; bases not matched to a gene: 12. The CDR3 sequence is 16 residues long. The CDR3 sequence is CASRPTGLGANSPLHF. The CDR3 DNA is TGTGCCAGCAGACCGACAGGGCTAGGTGCGAATTCACCCCTCCACTTT.

This sequence joins TRBV7-9 and TRBJ2-1, with D perhaps matching TRBD2 (6 bases). Germline V gene lookup returns CDR1 SEHNR and CDR2 FQNEAQ (reference sequence). Trimming stripped 4 bases from V and 10 bases from J, with 17 bases between. This CDR3 is 14 amino acids long. Here the CDR3 DNA reads TGTGCCAGCAGCTCAGCAGGGACTGGATACGAGCAGTTCTTC. Translation gives CASSSAGTGYEQFF.

The gene calls are TRBV29-1 and TRBJ1-2; D may be TRBD1 (5 bases). The CDR3 spans 12 residues. Between the trimmed V and J ends, which lost 2 bases and 6 bases, there was a span of 10 bases. Germline values: CDR1 SQVTM, CDR2 ANQGSEA. The CDR3 protein is CSVEQGVDGYTF. The CDR3 nucleotides read TGCAGCGTTGAACAGGGAGTCGATGGCTACACCTTC. Full variable domain (rest looked up from reference TRBV29-1 and TRBJ1-2): SAVISQKPSRDICQRGTSLTIQCQVDSQVTMMFWYRQQPGQSLTLIATANQGSEATYESGFVIDKFPISRPNLTFSTLTVSNMSPEDSSIYLCSVEQGVDGYTFGSGTRLTVV.

As regards this clonotype: Just one base apart from a much larger clone, this may be a read error. This CDR3 is missing its conserved last phenylalanine or tryptophan, likely due to a read error. The chain employs TRBV9 and TRBJ1-2; possible D gene TRBD1, 6 bases. Trimming took off 0 bases at V and 3 bases at J, with 9 bases between the two ends. The CDR3 totals 14 residues. Germline CDR1 reads SGDLS; CDR2 reads YYNGEE. The CDR3, as DNA: TGTGCCAGCAGCGTAGGGGCAGGGGACTATGGCTACACCTCC. This translates into CASSVGAGDYGYTS.